The 21 T cell receptor beta chains in this list originate from one sample, sequenced in a study of blood T cells in healthy people across ages. Alongside a J-beta primer mix, a sample-barcoded 5' primer served in a second PCR lasting roughly 7 to 12 cycles. A single record per CDR3 protein comes from TCRdb applying MiXCR to the 5' RACE reads. The sample lists over 600,000 distinct CDR3 sequences; over 40% were seen once. Sequencing was carried out using blood. These receptor sequences come from a man at least 80 years old in good health.

The rearrangement joins TRBV6-1 to TRBJ1-4; D gene uncertain. Germline values: CDR1 MNHNS, CDR2 SASEGT. The CDR3 extends over 14 amino acids. V lost 6 bases and J lost 8, with 16 bases in between. DNA of the CDR3: TGTGCCAGCAGCCGGGTCTTTAGAAACGAAAAACTGTTTTTT. Translated, it gives CASSRVFRNEKLFF.

The genes are TRBV10-3 and TRBJ2-3; D not resolved. Trimming shortened V by 4 bases and J by 0 bases, and 5 bases separated the two germline ends. Germline CDR1 reads ENHRY; CDR2 reads SYGVKD. The CDR3 is 13 residues long. CDR3 residues: CAISAGSTDTQYF. The DNA of the CDR3 is TGTGCCATCAGTGCCGGGAGCACAGATACGCAGTATTTT.

For this clonotype: A much larger clone differs by one base, so this may be a read error. The V gene is TRBV5-1, the J gene TRBJ2-2; TRBD1 is a possible D gene (6 bases). The CDR3 consists of 16 residues. CDR1 is SGHRS and CDR2 is YFSETQ in the germline V gene. Written as DNA, the CDR3 is TGCACCAGCAGCTTGGAGGTAGCAGGGGTCGGAGGGGAGCTGTTTTTT. Translation: CTSSLEVAGVGGELFF.

In its sample, this clonotype was seen a few times. This chain connects TRBV28 to TRBJ2-1; TRBD1 matches 9 bases. This CDR3 comprises 15 residues. Germline V gene sequence: CDR1 MDHEN, CDR2 SYDVKM. Trimming cost V 5 bases and J 0 bases; bases outside gene matches: 2. CDR3 sequence: CASSGQGLSYNEQFF. CDR3 in DNA: TGTGCCAGCAGTGGACAGGGGCTCTCCTACAATGAGCAGTTCTTC.

The rearrangement joins TRBV6-2 or TRBV6-3 to TRBJ2-1; TRBD2 aligns across 12 bases. Germline-derived CDR1 and CDR2 are MNHEY and SVGEGT. The V segment lost 2 bases and the J segment 3 bases; nucleotides outside the gene matches: 11. The CDR3 extends over 19 amino acids. The CDR3 region has the DNA TGTGCCAGCAGTTACCCGGGACTAGCGGGCTTTACAGACTACAATGAGCAGTTCTTC. Translated, it gives CASSYPGLAGFTDYNEQFF.

This chain links TRBV10-3 with TRBJ1-6; possible D gene TRBD1, 5 bases. V was cut by 10 bases and J by 7 bases, with 20 bases left in between. Looked up from germline, CDR1 is ENHRY and CDR2 is SYGVKD. CDR3 size: 15 residues. The CDR3 bases are TGTGCCACGCGTACTGAGGGGTCGGGGAATTCACCCCTCCACTTT. This encodes CATRTEGSGNSPLHF.

This chain joins TRBV24-1 and TRBJ2-3, with 13 bases fitting TRBD2. CDR1 is KGHDR, CDR2 SFDVKD, per germline. CDR3 length: 16 amino acids. The J segment lost 4 bases and the V segment lost 5 bases, leaving 5 bases of the junction unmatched. The CDR3 DNA follows: TGTGCCACCAGTGGTCCGGGACTAGCGGGGCCAGATACGCAGTATTTT. Its protein is CATSGPGLAGPDTQYF.

Worth noting for this clonotype: The junction and the germline gene differ at one end; a read error may be behind it. The genes are TRBV6-5 and TRBJ2-3; 11 bases map to TRBD2. This CDR3 region has 16 residues. CDR1 MNHEY and CDR2 SVGAGI come from the germline V gene. This CDR3 is CARSYGNSGRADPQYF. The CDR3 DNA follows: TGTGCCCGCAGTTACGGTAATAGCGGGAGGGCCGACCCGCAGTATTTT.

This clonotype has more than one count but fewer than ten. V is TRBV12-3 or TRBV12-4 and J is TRBJ2-1, with unresolved D. V lost 3 bases and J lost 9, with 9 bases in between. The CDR3 loop spans 12 amino acids. CDR3 loop: CASSFSVAEQFF. As DNA, the CDR3 is TGTGCCAGCAGTTTTTCGGTGGCTGAGCAGTTCTTC.

The CDR3 nucleotides read TGTGCCAGCAGCCGTAGGGAACAGGGGGCGTCGTATGAGCAGTTCTTC. It translates to CASSRREQGASYEQFF. The chain is built from TRBV7-2 and TRBJ2-1, with 9 bases aligning to TRBD1. This CDR3 spans 16 amino acids. Germline CDR1 reads SGHTA; CDR2 reads FQGNSA. V gave up 5 bases and J gave up 8 bases; unmatched junction bases: 13. Full variable domain (missing parts from reference TRBV7-2 and TRBJ2-1): GAGVSQSPSNKVTEKGKDVELRCDPISGHTALYWYRQSLGQGLEFLIYFQGNSAPDKSGLPSDRFSAERTGGSVSTLTIQRTQQEDSAVYLCASSRREQGASYEQFFGPGTRLTVL.

A note on this clonotype: Germline is not matched at one junction end, which may reflect a read error. The chain employs TRBV7-2 and TRBJ2-5; D is unresolved. The J call may be mistaken, given a closer DNA end match to TRBJ2-7. CDR3 length equals 12 residues. Germline V gene lookup returns CDR1 SGHTA and CDR2 FQGNSA. Written as DNA, the CDR3 is TGTGCCAACAGCTTAGTAGGCCGCGAGCAGTACTTC. Encoded protein: CANSLVGREQYF.

The rearrangement joins TRBV15 to TRBJ1-2; 8 bases are a match to TRBD1. The junction had 5 bases not matched to a gene; V was cut back by 3 bases and J by 11 bases. This CDR3 has 12 amino acids. Germline CDR1 LNHNV, CDR2 YYDKDF (reference sequence). The CDR3 sequence: CATSRTGAGYTF. CDR3 bases: TGTGCCACCAGCAGGACAGGGGCCGGATACACCTTC.

The chain recombines TRBV4-3 with TRBJ1-4; D might be TRBD1 (5 bases). The CDR3 is 16 amino acids. V lost 1 base and J lost 8, with 17 bases in between. From germline, CDR1 is LGHNA and CDR2 YSLEER. The CDR3 here is CASSQVGQGLGEKLFF. Written as DNA, the CDR3 is TGCGCCAGCAGCCAAGTTGGTCAGGGCCTAGGGGAAAAACTGTTTTTT.

The rearrangement joins TRBV24-1 to TRBJ2-1, with D possibly TRBD2 on 5 matching bases. The germline V gene encodes CDR1 KGHDR and CDR2 SFDVKD. V was cut by 5 bases and J by 6 bases, with 13 bases left in between. The CDR3 totals 14 residues. As DNA, the CDR3 is TGTGCCACCAGTGCAAGCGGACTTATCAATGAGCAGTTCTTC. Translating it yields CATSASGLINEQFF.

The rearrangement uses TRBV29-1 and TRBJ2-7, with 7 bases identical to TRBD1. The CDR3 totals 13 residues. V was clipped by 7 bases and J by 1 base; unmatched bases: 7. Germline CDR1 SQVTM, CDR2 ANQGSEA. CDR3 nucleotides: TGCAGCGCTCACAGGGGCAATTCCTACGAGCAGTACTTC. It specifies CSAHRGNSYEQYF.

This chain joins TRBV27 and TRBJ1-5, with 8 bases aligning to TRBD1. Germline V gives CDR1 MNHEY, CDR2 SMNVEV (reference sequence). The CDR3 length is 15 residues. Trimming cost V 6 bases and J 2 bases; bases outside gene matches: 6. This CDR3 is CASRPGQVGNQPQHF. CDR3 DNA: TGTGCCAGCAGACCGGGACAGGTGGGCAATCAGCCCCAGCATTTT.

This chain uses TRBV4-3 with TRBJ2-2; 8 bases agree with TRBD2. Germline CDR1 LGHNA, CDR2 YSLEER. J gave up 5 bases and V 0 bases, and 2 bases lay outside the gene matches. The CDR3 sequence is 15 residues long. The CDR3 bases are TGCGCCAGCAGCCAAGATACGGGAGGGACCGGGGAGCTGTTTTTT. Translating it yields CASSQDTGGTGELFF.

Only a few counts were recorded for this clonotype. This rearrangement joins TRBV20-1 to TRBJ2-5, with 7 bases matching TRBD2. Germline lookup yields CDR1 DFQATT and CDR2 SNEGSKA (reference sequence). V was pared by 2 bases and J by 5 bases, with 5 bases of the junction left unmatched. The CDR3 contains 13 residues. In DNA, the CDR3 is TGCAGTGCTAGATGGACTAGTAGGGAGACCCAGTACTTC. It specifies CSARWTSRETQYF.

The J gene is TRBJ2-1, the V gene TRBV3-1, with D possibly being TRBD1 (6 bases). Germline V CDR1 and CDR2: LGHDT, YNNKEL (reference sequence). The CDR3 has 14 residues. V lost 6 bases, J lost 2 bases, and 11 bases lay in between. CDR3 nucleotides: TGTGCCAGCAGGGCCAGGGGCGCCTACAATGAGCAGTTCTTC. It translates to CASRARGAYNEQFF.

This clonotype was recorded a few times. The rearrangement uses TRBV20-1 and TRBJ1-5, with D perhaps matching TRBD1 (6 bases). The CDR3 loop spans 13 amino acids. The germline V gene has CDR1 DFQATT and CDR2 SNEGSKA (reference sequence). Trimming stripped 4 bases from V and 2 bases from J, with 9 bases between. CDR3 nucleotides: TGCAGTGCTATCTACAGGGGCAATCAGCCCCAGCATTTT. Translated, it gives CSAIYRGNQPQHF.

The chain couples TRBV4-1 to TRBJ2-5, with D perhaps assigned TRBD1 or TRBD2 (6 bases each). Germline V gene data show CDR1 as MGHRA and CDR2 as YSYEKL. Trimming pared 5 bases from V and 5 bases from J, leaving 18 bases between. The CDR3 runs 15 residues. In nucleotides, the CDR3 is TGCGCCAGCAGCAAAGGGGGGCTCAGGGCCGAGACCCAGTACTTC. Its translation: CASSKGGLRAETQYF.